One sample yielded the 2 T cell receptor beta chains listed below, sequenced in a study of blood T cell repertoires in COVID-19. Using immunoSEQ multiplex PCR, the repertoire was profiled, and TCRdb retains in-frame clones only, with some absent. The sample has 150,000 to 180,000 clones; around 85% are singletons. The sequencing sample was made of peripheral blood. These receptors were taken from a woman in her sixties or seventies with acute or convalescent COVID-19.

DNA for the CDR3: TGTGCCACCAGTGATTCGGTACAGGGATCCAATCAGCCCCAGCATTTT. Translation gives CATSDSVQGSNQPQHF. The V and J genes are TRBV24-1 and TRBJ1-5; D might be TRBD1 (6 bases). V was shortened by 2 bases and J by 3 bases, with 13 bases between the two germline ends. Germline V gene lookup returns CDR1 KGHDR and CDR2 SFDVKD. CDR3 size: 16 residues.

The chain is built from TRBV2 and TRBJ2-7; D ambiguous. Trimming pared 3 bases from V and 0 bases from J, leaving 6 bases between. CDR3 length: 13 amino acids. CDR1 SNHLY and CDR2 FYNNEI come from the germline V gene. The CDR3: CASSDDTSYEQYV. CDR3 nucleotides: TGTGCCAGCAGTGATGACACCTCCTACGAGCAGTACGTC.